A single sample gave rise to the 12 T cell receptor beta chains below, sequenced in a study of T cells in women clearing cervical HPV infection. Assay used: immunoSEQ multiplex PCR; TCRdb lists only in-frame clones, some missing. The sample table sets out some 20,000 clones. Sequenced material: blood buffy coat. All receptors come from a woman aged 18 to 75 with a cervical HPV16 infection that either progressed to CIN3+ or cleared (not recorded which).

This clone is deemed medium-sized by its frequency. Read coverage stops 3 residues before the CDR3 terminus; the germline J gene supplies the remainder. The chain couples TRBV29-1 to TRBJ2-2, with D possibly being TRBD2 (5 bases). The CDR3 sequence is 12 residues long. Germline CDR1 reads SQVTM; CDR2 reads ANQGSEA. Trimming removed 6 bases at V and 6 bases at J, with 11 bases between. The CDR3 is CSVKLGAGELFF. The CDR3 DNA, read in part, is TGCAGCGTCAAACTAGGCGCCGGGGAG.

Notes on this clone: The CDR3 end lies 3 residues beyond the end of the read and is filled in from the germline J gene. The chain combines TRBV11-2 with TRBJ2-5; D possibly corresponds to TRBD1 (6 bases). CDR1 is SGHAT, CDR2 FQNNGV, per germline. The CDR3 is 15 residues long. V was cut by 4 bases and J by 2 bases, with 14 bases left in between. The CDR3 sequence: CASSSLQGPQETQYF. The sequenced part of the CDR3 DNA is TGTGCCAGCAGCTCCTTACAGGGTCCGCAAGAGACC.

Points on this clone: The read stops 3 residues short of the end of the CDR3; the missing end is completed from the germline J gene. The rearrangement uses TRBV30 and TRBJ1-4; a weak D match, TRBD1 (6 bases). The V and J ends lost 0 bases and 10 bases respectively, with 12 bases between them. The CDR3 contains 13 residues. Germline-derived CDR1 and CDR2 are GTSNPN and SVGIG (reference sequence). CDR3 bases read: TGTGCCTGGAGTGTACGAGGGGGGGGAAAA. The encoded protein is CAWSVRGGGK. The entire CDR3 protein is CAWSVRGGGKLFF.

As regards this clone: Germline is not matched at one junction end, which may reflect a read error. The chain's CDR3 is CASSQDLLWHSPLFF. Incomplete CDR3 DNA: TGCGCCAGCAGCCAAGATTTGCTTTGGCATTCACCG. This rearrangement joins TRBV4-2 to TRBJ2-2; no definite D call. The sequence runs out 3 residues before the end of the CDR3; the remainder is reconstructed from the germline J gene. The CDR3 totals 15 residues. The V gene's germline CDR1 is LGHNA and CDR2 YNFKEQ.

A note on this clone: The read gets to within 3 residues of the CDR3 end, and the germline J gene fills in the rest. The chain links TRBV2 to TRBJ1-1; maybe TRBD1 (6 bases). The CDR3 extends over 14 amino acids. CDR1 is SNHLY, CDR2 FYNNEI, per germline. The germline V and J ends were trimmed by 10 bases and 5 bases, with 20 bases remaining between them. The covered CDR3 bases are TGTGCCACCGAGCAGTTAGAGGGGGGGACTGAA. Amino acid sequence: CATEQLEGGTE. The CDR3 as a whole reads CATEQLEGGTEAFF.

CDR3 DNA, as far as it was read: TGTGCCAGCAGCGTTAGCGGGGGGAACACAGATACG. Translating it yields CASSVSGGNTDT. The whole CDR3 region reads CASSVSGGNTDTQYF. This chain joins TRBV9 and TRBJ2-3, with TRBD2 matching over 10 bases. The CDR3 end lies 3 residues beyond the end of the read and is filled in from the germline J gene. This CDR3 is 15 amino acids long. The V and J ends lost 2 bases and 2 bases, in that order; junction bases with no gene match: 2. Germline assignment: CDR1 SGDLS and CDR2 YYNGEE.

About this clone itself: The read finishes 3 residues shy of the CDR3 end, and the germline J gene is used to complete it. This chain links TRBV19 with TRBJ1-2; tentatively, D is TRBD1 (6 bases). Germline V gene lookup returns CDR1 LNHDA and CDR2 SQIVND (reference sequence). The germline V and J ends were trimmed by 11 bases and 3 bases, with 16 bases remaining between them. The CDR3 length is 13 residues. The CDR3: CAEKVGADYGYTF. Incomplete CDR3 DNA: TGTGCCGAAAAAGTGGGGGCAGACTATGGC.

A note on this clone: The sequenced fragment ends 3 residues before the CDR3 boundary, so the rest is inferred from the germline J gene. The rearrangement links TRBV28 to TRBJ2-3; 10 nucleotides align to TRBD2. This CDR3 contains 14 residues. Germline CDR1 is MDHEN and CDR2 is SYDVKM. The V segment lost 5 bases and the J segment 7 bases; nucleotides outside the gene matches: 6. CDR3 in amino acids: CASSQSGGAHTQYF. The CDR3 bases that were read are TGTGCCAGCAGTCAAAGCGGGGGGGCGCATACG.

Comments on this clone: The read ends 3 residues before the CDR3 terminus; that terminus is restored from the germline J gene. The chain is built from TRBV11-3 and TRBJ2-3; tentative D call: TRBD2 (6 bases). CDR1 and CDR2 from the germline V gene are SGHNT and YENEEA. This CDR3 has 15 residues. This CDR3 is CASSLDWGTQRTQYF. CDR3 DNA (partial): TGTGCCAGCAGCTTAGATTGGGGGACTCAAAGGACG.

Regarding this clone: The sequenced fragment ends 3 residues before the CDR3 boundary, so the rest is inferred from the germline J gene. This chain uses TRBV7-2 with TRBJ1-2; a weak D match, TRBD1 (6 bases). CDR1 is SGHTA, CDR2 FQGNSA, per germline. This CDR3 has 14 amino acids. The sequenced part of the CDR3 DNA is TGTGCCAGCAGCTTTCGCAGGGGTTTATACGAC. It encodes CASSFRRGLYD. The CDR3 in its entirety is CASSFRRGLYDYTF. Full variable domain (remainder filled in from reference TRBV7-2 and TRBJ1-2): GAGVSQSPSNKVTEKGKDVELRCDPISGHTALYWYRQSLGQGLEFLIYFQGNSAPDKSGLPSDRFSAERTGGSVSTLTIQRTQQEDSAVYLCASSFRRGLYDYTFGSGTRLTVV.

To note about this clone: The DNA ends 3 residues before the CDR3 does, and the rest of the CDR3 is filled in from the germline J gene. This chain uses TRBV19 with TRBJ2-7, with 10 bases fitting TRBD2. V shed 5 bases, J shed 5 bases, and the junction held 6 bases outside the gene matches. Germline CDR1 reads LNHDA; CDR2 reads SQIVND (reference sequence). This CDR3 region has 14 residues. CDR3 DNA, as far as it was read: TGTGCCAGTAGTTACGGAGCGGGGGGGGACGAG. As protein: CASSYGAGGDE. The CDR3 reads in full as CASSYGAGGDEQYF.

CDR3 residues: CSARDYLTGEGSPLHF. The DNA read from the CDR3 is TGCAGTGCTAGAGATTACCTGACAGGGGAGGGTTCACCC. The V gene is TRBV20-1, the J gene TRBJ1-6, with 8 bases aligning to TRBD1. With the read ending 3 residues before the CDR3 end, the germline J gene is used to fill in that end. The CDR3 is made up of 16 amino acids. The germline CDR1 and CDR2 sequences are DFQATT and SNEGSKA (reference sequence). Trimming removed 0 bases from V and 9 bases from J; junction bases left unmatched: 10.